The 23 T cell receptor beta chains below come from one sample, sequenced in a study of molecular identifiers for immune sequencing clone quantification. A single record per CDR3 protein comes from TCRdb applying MiXCR to the PCR reads. The data show about 7,800 distinct CDR3 sequences, 35% seen once. Sequencing was done on a sample of naive CD8+ T cells from blood, with Jurkat cell RNA spiked in. Subset in this sample: FACS-sorted CD8+CD4-CCR7+CD45RA+ naive T cells. All receptors come from a human donor in good health. Some libraries in this study had Jurkat cell RNA spiked in.

CDR3 nucleotide sequence: TGTGCCAGCAGCGTAGGTGAGGGGCCCTACCAAGAGACCCAGTACTTC. Protein product: CASSVGEGPYQETQYF. V gene TRBV7-6 combines with J gene TRBJ2-5; either TRBD1 or TRBD2 may fit D (5 bases each). There are 16 residues in the CDR3. In germline, CDR1 is SGHVS, CDR2 FNYEAQ. V was pared by 5 bases and J by 0 bases, with 16 bases between.

This clonotype is medium-sized within its sample. J is TRBJ1-5 and V is TRBV28; D is undetermined. The CDR3 is 15 amino acids. The germline gives CDR1 MDHEN, CDR2 SYDVKM. The ends were cut back, 3 bases at V and 1 base at J, with 10 bases in the middle. The CDR3 region is CASSFTGRSNQPQHF. The CDR3 DNA follows: TGTGCCAGCAGTTTTACCGGGAGGAGCAATCAGCCCCAGCATTTT. Full variable domain (missing parts from reference TRBV28 and TRBJ1-5): DVKVTQSSRYLVKRTGEKVFLECVQDMDHENMFWYRQDPGLGLRLIYFSYDVKMKEKGDIPEGYSVSREKKERFSLILESASTNQTSMYLCASSFTGRSNQPQHFGDGTRLSIL.

The chain recombines TRBV19 with TRBJ2-5, with 9 bases that match TRBD2. The junction had 12 bases not matched to a gene; V was cut back by 5 bases and J by 5 bases. The CDR3 extends over 16 amino acids. Germline lookup yields CDR1 LNHDA and CDR2 SQIVND (reference sequence). The CDR3, as DNA: TGTGCCAGTAGTCCGCCTAGCGGGAAAGGGTACGAGACCCAGTACTTC. It encodes CASSPPSGKGYETQYF.

This clonotype was observed a handful of times. The gene calls are TRBV7-9 and TRBJ1-6, with TRBD1 as a possible D gene (6 bases). This CDR3 is built from 16 residues. Germline CDR1 SEHNR, CDR2 FQNEAQ (reference sequence). With 3 bases removed from V and 5 bases from J, the gap between germline ends came to 14 bases. The CDR3: CASSLIGTFNNSPLHF. CDR3 in DNA: TGTGCCAGCAGCTTGATTGGGACATTTAATAATTCACCCCTCCACTTT.

This clonotype was found a few times. This chain links TRBV29-1 with TRBJ1-1; 9 nucleotides line up with TRBD1. This CDR3 is 14 amino acids long. Germline V gives CDR1 SQVTM, CDR2 ANQGSEA. Germline trimming cut 4 bases from V and 4 bases from J; bases unmatched to any gene: 7. CDR3 in amino acids: CSVAGQGWSTEAFF. In DNA form, the CDR3 reads TGCAGCGTTGCGGGACAGGGTTGGAGCACTGAAGCTTTCTTT.

The J gene is TRBJ2-7, the V gene TRBV27; TRBD1 matches at 10 bases. CDR3 size: 14 residues. Per the germline V gene, CDR1 is MNHEY and CDR2 is SMNVEV (reference sequence). Trimming at V came to 4 bases and at J to 3 bases, leaving 3 bases not matched to a gene. CDR3 region: CASSYGTGDYEQYF. CDR3 DNA: TGTGCCAGCAGTTACGGGACAGGGGACTACGAGCAGTACTTC.

As to this clonotype: This may come from a read error, since a much larger clone is one base off. This chain uses TRBV5-5 with TRBJ2-7; D might be TRBD1 or TRBD2, each matching 5 bases. Germline V gene sequence: CDR1 SGHKS, CDR2 YYEKEE (reference sequence). The V end lost 3 bases, the J end lost 8 bases, and 18 bases lay between the germline ends. CDR3 length equals 14 residues. This CDR3 reads CASSSGTAADKQYF. In DNA, the CDR3 is TGTGCCAGCAGCTCCGGGACCGCGGCCGACAAGCAGTACTTC.

There are a few counts of this clonotype. The chain combines TRBV12-3 or TRBV12-4 with TRBJ1-1, with D hard to call. V was cut by 5 bases and J by 5 bases, with 15 bases left in between. The CDR3 spans 14 residues. CDR3 nucleotides: TGTGCCAGCAGTCCTCCGGGGAGTAGGACTGAAGCTTTCTTT. It encodes CASSPPGSRTEAFF.

This clonotype was counted only a few times. This chain joins TRBV4-3 and TRBJ2-3, with D maybe TRBD1 (5 bases). Germline CDR1 LGHNA, CDR2 YSLEER. With 4 bases removed from V and 4 bases from J, the gap between germline ends came to 12 bases. This CDR3 spans 14 amino acids. For the CDR3, the DNA is TGCGCCAGCAGCCCCACGACAGAGGCAGATACGCAGTATTTT. Residues: CASSPTTEADTQYF.

As concerns this clonotype: Since a much larger clone is just one base distant, this may be a read error. The V call is TRBV6-4, the J call TRBJ2-2; D perhaps matches TRBD2 (5 bases). The length of the CDR3 is 14 residues. Germline V gives CDR1 MRHNA, CDR2 SNTAGT. In DNA form, the CDR3 reads TGTGCCAGCAGTTTCGGGCAGAACACCGGGGAGCCGTTTTTT. This translates into CASSFGQNTGEPFF.

The chain joins TRBV15 to TRBJ2-2; D is unclear. This CDR3 contains 12 residues. The germline V and J ends were trimmed by 6 bases and 4 bases, with 6 bases remaining between them. In germline, CDR1 is LNHNV, CDR2 YYDKDF (reference sequence). In DNA, the CDR3 is TGTGCCACCAGGGTGGGCACCGGGGAGCTGTTTTTT. Amino acid sequence: CATRVGTGELFF.

This sequence joins TRBV20-1 and TRBJ2-7; TRBD2 matches at 9 bases. This CDR3 has 15 residues. The ends lost 6 bases at V and 6 bases at J; junction bases unmatched: 15. Per the germline V gene, CDR1 is DFQATT and CDR2 is SNEGSKA (reference sequence). CDR3 sequence: CSAAKIPGLAFEQYF. In DNA, the CDR3 is TGCAGTGCCGCAAAAATCCCGGGACTAGCTTTCGAGCAGTACTTC.

V and J are TRBV29-1 and TRBJ2-1; TRBD2 agrees at 9 bases. Germline CDR1 and CDR2: SQVTM and ANQGSEA. V lost 4 bases to trimming and J lost 4 bases; unmatched junction nucleotides: 8. The CDR3 covers 15 residues. The CDR3 region is CSVVPTSGVYNEQFF. DNA for the CDR3: TGCAGCGTTGTACCGACTAGCGGAGTTTACAATGAGCAGTTCTTC.

About this clonotype: A much larger clone lies a single base off, so this may be a read error. V usage is TRBV2 and J usage is TRBJ2-3; weak D call: TRBD1 (7 bases). The CDR3 runs to 16 residues. Looked up from germline, CDR1 is SNHLY and CDR2 is FYNNEI. The CDR3 reads CASKPQAGQLTDTRYF. CDR3 sequence (DNA): TGTGCCAGCAAGCCCCAGGCGGGACAGCTGACAGATACGCGGTATTTT.

This clonotype is judged medium-sized. The CDR3 reads CASSLEGLAPDTDTQYF. The DNA for the CDR3 is TGTGCCAGCAGCTTAGAAGGGCTAGCCCCGGACACAGATACGCAGTATTTT. This chain connects TRBV7-2 to TRBJ2-3; a weak D match, TRBD2 (5 bases). V was pared by 1 base and J by 2 bases, with 16 bases between. The CDR3 runs to 17 residues. Germline CDR1 SGHTA, CDR2 FQGNSA.

Of note for this clonotype: The CDR3 carries no conserved terminal phenylalanine or tryptophan, so it likely arises from a read error. The gene calls are TRBV28 and TRBJ2-2; 12 bases agree with TRBD2. Germline lookup yields CDR1 MDHEN and CDR2 SYDVKM. This CDR3 region has 18 residues. The ends lost 2 bases at V and 0 bases at J; junction bases unmatched: 4. CDR3 nucleotide sequence: TGTGCCAGCAGTTTACATCGACTAGCGGGAGCGAACACCGGGGAGCTGTTTATT. Encoded protein: CASSLHRLAGANTGELFI.

On this clonotype: Just one base apart from a much larger clone, this may be a read error. The chain joins TRBV4-3 to TRBJ1-4; TRBD1 matches at 7 bases. Germline trimming cut 0 bases from V and 14 bases from J; bases unmatched to any gene: 12. CDR3 length: 15 amino acids. CDR1 and CDR2 from the germline V gene are LGHNA and YSLEER. The DNA of the CDR3 is TGCGCCAGCAGCCAAGACCAAATACAGGGGAGCGGTCTGTTTTTT. Translating gives CASSQDQIQGSGLFF.

This clonotype was seen only a few times. J is TRBJ1-5 and V is TRBV2; weak D call: TRBD1 (5 bases). Germline V gene sequence: CDR1 SNHLY, CDR2 FYNNEI. The V and J ends lost 1 base and 3 bases respectively, with 16 bases between them. CDR3 size: 17 residues. In nucleotides, the CDR3 is TGTGCCAGCAGTGAAGACCTGCGGGACTGGTACAATCAGCCCCAGCATTTT. This codes for CASSEDLRDWYNQPQHF.

CDR3 sequence (DNA): TGCGCCAGCAGCCAACGTAGGACAGGTCCTAACTATGGCTACACCTTC. This gives the protein CASSQRRTGPNYGYTF. The chain recombines TRBV4-3 with TRBJ1-2; 7 nucleotides align to TRBD1. CDR3 length equals 16 residues. Germline V CDR1 and CDR2: LGHNA, YSLEER. The V gene end was trimmed by 2 bases and the J gene end by 0 bases; junction bases not matched to a gene: 6.

This clonotype was seen only a few times. This chain links TRBV27 with TRBJ2-7; 7 bases map to TRBD1. Per germline, CDR1 MNHEY and CDR2 SMNVEV (reference sequence). Trimming took 4 bases from V and 2 from J; bases not matched to a gene: 5. CDR3 size: 14 residues. CDR3 loop: CASSSFTGAYEQYF. CDR3 nucleotide sequence: TGTGCCAGCAGTTCTTTCACAGGGGCCTACGAGCAGTACTTC.

Comments on this clonotype: Being one base from a much bigger clone, this may be a read error. This chain joins TRBV6-5 and TRBJ2-7; D is unclear. The J call may be wrong; the DNA end is better matched by TRBJ2-1. The germline V gene has CDR1 MNHEY and CDR2 SVGAGI. CDR3 length: 12 amino acids. In DNA, the CDR3 is TGTGCCAGCAGTTACTCGATATCCGAGCAGTTCTTC. This codes for CASSYSISEQFF.

This clonotype has only a few counts. One end of the junction fails to match germline, which may point to a read error. The chain carries TRBV5-3 and TRBJ2-7; 12 positions agree with TRBD1. TRBV5-3 belongs to the ORF category, with a function that is uncertain. The CDR3 is 14 amino acids. CDR3: CASSLGTGGAEQYF. The DNA for the CDR3 is TGTGCCAGCAGCTTGGGGACAGGGGGCGCGGAGCAGTACTTC.

The genes are TRBV29-1 and TRBJ2-2, with 7 bases fitting TRBD1. This CDR3 is built from 16 residues. Germline trimming cut 2 bases from V and 0 bases from J; bases unmatched to any gene: 6. Germline V gene data show CDR1 as SQVTM and CDR2 as ANQGSEA. CDR3 region: CSVETGQSSNTGELFF. The DNA for the CDR3 is TGCAGCGTTGAAACGGGACAGTCTTCGAACACCGGGGAGCTGTTTTTT.